Shown below are 6 T cell receptor beta chains from a single sample sequenced in a study of Graves' ophthalmopathy and Graves' hyperthyroidism. CDR3 regions of TCR beta were amplified from RNA transcripts. Scientists carried out first-round RT-PCR using HTBI primers and then a second-round multiplex PCR. TCRdb re-derived calls from the multiplex PCR reads in MiXCR, one entry per CDR3 protein. The sample holds approximately 410,000 distinct CDR3 sequences, about 16% seen once. The sample taken for sequencing was peripheral blood. These receptors all stem from a young woman with stable Graves' hyperthyroidism.

This clonotype was detected ten times or more. This chain uses TRBV27 with TRBJ2-7; D is undetermined. The CDR3 is made up of 15 amino acids. In germline, CDR1 is MNHEY, CDR2 SMNVEV (reference sequence). V gave up 5 bases and J gave up 0 bases, with 14 bases separating them. The CDR3 loop reads CASSPRALGSYEQYF. DNA of the CDR3: TGTGCCAGCAGTCCCCGAGCGCTCGGCTCCTACGAGCAGTACTTC.

This clonotype was picked up many times. This chain links TRBV2 with TRBJ2-7; a possible D gene is TRBD1 (5 bases). The CDR3 contains 12 residues. V shed 5 bases and J shed 3 bases, with 8 bases lying between them. CDR1 is SNHLY, CDR2 FYNNEI, per germline. The CDR3 sequence is CASSRTYYEQYF. CDR3 nucleotides: TGTGCCAGCAGTCGGACATACTACGAGCAGTACTTC.

This clonotype was seen ten or more times. This may be a read error, as it is one base from a much larger clone. The genes are TRBV12-3 or TRBV12-4 and TRBJ1-2, with D hard to call. The CDR3 length is 14 residues. CDR3 sequence (DNA): TGTGCCAGCAGCTCAATAGCGGTCAGCTATGGCTACGCCTTC. Protein sequence: CASSSIAVSYGYAF.

In its sample, this clonotype was seen many times. The chain employs TRBV6-1 and TRBJ2-7; TRBD1 agrees at 9 bases. Germline CDR1 reads MNHNS; CDR2 reads SASEGT. V shed 6 bases, J shed 1 base, and the junction held 13 bases outside the gene matches. CDR3 size: 17 residues. The CDR3: CASRPYSGQGRSYEQYF. Written as DNA, the CDR3 is TGTGCCAGCAGACCGTACTCAGGACAGGGGAGATCCTACGAGCAGTACTTC.

CDR3 in amino acids: CSASLQEWTSSNYGYTF. The CDR3 DNA sequence: TGCAGTGCTAGTCTCCAGGAGTGGACAAGCTCTAACTATGGCTACACCTTC. V and J are TRBV20-1 and TRBJ1-2; tentatively, D is TRBD1 (5 bases). There are 17 residues in the CDR3. Trimming took off 3 bases at V and 0 bases at J, with 20 bases between the two ends. Germline assignment: CDR1 DFQATT and CDR2 SNEGSKA (reference sequence).

The chain uses TRBV7-8 and TRBJ2-4, with D unclear. With 2 bases removed from V and 2 bases from J, the gap between germline ends came to 10 bases. CDR1 and CDR2 from the germline V gene are SGHVS and FQNEAQ. This CDR3 comprises 15 residues. As DNA, the CDR3 is TGTGCCAGCAGCTTAATGGCGACGACCAAAAACATTCAGTACTTC. Protein product: CASSLMATTKNIQYF.